The entry below describes one T cell receptor (beta chain). Its antigen is still unknown. No base quality information exists; no much larger clone differs at one position. The library was obtained by PCR. The run used a NextSeq 500. Preparation of bulk TCR libraries followed a previously described approach, with the TCR primers listed in Table S5. Purification of total RNA was performed with the Qiagen AllPrep DNA/RNA kit. Before analysis, reads from multiple sequencing runs of one library were combined. The paper's data handling went like this. Reads were retained only if an exact TCR constant sequence was present, and the retained reads were trimmed to 150 nt and grouped according to their 12-nt molecular barcodes. Reads in each barcode group were sub-clustered using a 15% Levenshtein threshold, and a quality-weighted consensus sequence was built for each RNA molecule. Non-functional sequences were filtered out, along with any lower-count sequence sitting one edit away from another sequence. Barcode sub-clusters with fewer than 20% of the maximum read count were removed, based on fitting two negative binomial distributions. Using fastp at Q25 and MiXCR, TCRdb reprocessed the public reads and kept productive beta chains. Each record represents a unique CDR3 protein, reported with the most common genes and DNA among its rows. Clone size and V and J calls follow TCRdb, not the original study. For this sample there are about half a million distinct CDR3 sequences; 25% appear just once. Over 0.6% of the sample is in the top ten clones.

The sample comes from a study of molecular identifiers for immune sequencing clone quantification (dated by TCRdb to 2016 to 2019). About the study as a whole: In a replicate experiment, RNA from about 21,000 or 97,000 naive CD8 T cells was split into five aliquots, four of which were sequenced. CD8 T cells were used in a methods study to benchmark molecular-identifier clustering-based TCR repertoire sequencing (MIDCIRS) and TCR RNA copy counting.

Libraries of naive CD8 T cells were built from around 20,000 to 1,000,000 sorted cells, with 10%, 30% or 50% of the purified RNA used. Naive CD8 T cells were FACS-sorted as CD8+CD4-CCR7+CD45RA+ on a BD FACSAria II into RLT Plus buffer. Detection sensitivity was tested by spiking Jurkat RNA equal to some 11 TCR copies' worth into samples containing about 20,000-1,100,000 naive CD8 T cells. CD8 T cells were enriched using RosetteSep CD8+ T Cell Enrichment Cocktail and Ficoll-Paque, and the enriched cells then underwent ACK red cell lysis. The research as a whole found: Modeling indicated about 3 TCR RNA copies recovered per cell, compared with about 10 by digital PCR, which implies a capture efficiency of approximately 29%. Without barcode sub-clustering, chimeric consensus sequences inflated TCR diversity; chimeras reached as high as 47%. Spiked-in Jurkat TCR RNA (around nine copies' worth), which is not part of the donor repertoire, was contained in the naive libraries. In CMV-specific effector cells, over 97% of molecules were held by clones above 20 RNA copies, whereas under 1% of molecules were held by such clones in naive cells. Highly expanded clone sizes could be underestimated if identical TCR molecules share a barcode. Spiked-in Jurkat TCR RNA equal to a single cell's worth was reported to be detectable even within 1,100,000 naive CD8 T cells.

This receptor was identified in a human donor in good health. Some libraries in this study had Jurkat cell RNA spiked in. The sample comprised naive CD8+ T cells from blood, with Jurkat cell RNA spiked in. In light of the paper, this sample's cell subset or site label describes: FACS-sorted CD8+CD4-CCR7+CD45RA+ naive T cells.

The bases are TGTGCCAGCGGCAGGAGAGGTTTAGATGAGCAGTTCTTC. The translation is CASGRRGLDEQFF. This receptor chain uses TRBV12-3 or TRBV12-4 and TRBJ2-1, with no confidently assigned D gene. V is clipped by 8 bases and J by 8 bases, and the sequence between their germline boundaries is 16 bases long. The CDR3 goes from the cysteine to the phenylalanine over 13 residues. Here the CDR3 DNA is all that survives: 39 bases in frame from base 1.